This TCR beta chain stems from a study of T cell changes during pregnancy in multiple sclerosis. Profiled with immunoSEQ multiplex PCR; TCRdb holds only in-frame clones, not every one. The repertoire includes roughly 45,000 clones, 91% of them detected once, and roughly 9% sits in the top ten. Germline V gene data show CDR1 as SGHAT and CDR2 as FQNNGV. Trimming cost V 3 bases and J 9 bases; bases outside gene matches: 6. The CDR3 has 15 amino acids. Sequenced here: CD8+ T cells from peripheral blood mononuclear cells, sampled after pregnancy. The chain combines TRBV11-2 with TRBJ1-6; TRBD1 matches 9 bases. The TCR originated in a female donor with multiple sclerosis, enrolled in a pregnancy study. DNA of the CDR3: TGTGCCAGCAGCTTGGGACAGGGTTATCGTTCACCCCTCCACTTT. As protein: CASSLGQGYRSPLHF.